This T cell receptor beta chain was documented in a study of vaccination effects on CD4 cells after COVID-19. About the research overall: Participants completed two doses of the BNT162b2 or mRNA-1273 vaccine.

The method was immunoSEQ multiplex PCR; TCRdb's version includes in-frame clones alone and lacks a portion of them. Counted here are about 70,000 clones, 65% to 75% occurring once; the ten biggest clones make up 5%. Trimming cost V 1 base and J 8 bases, with 9 bases left between them. CDR3 length: 11 residues. The V gene's germline CDR1 is GTSNPN and CDR2 SVGIG (reference sequence). Within the ViraFEST assay, antigen-specific CD4+ T cells underwent expansion with viral peptide pools prior to sequencing. Following an approximately 9-day culture, CD4+ T cells were purified. Between March and December 2020, the person had a SARS-CoV-2 infection that PCR confirmed. Researchers reported culturing 2 million to 2.5 million PBMC in each well, adding 8 to 10 IU/ml IL-2 and roughly 11 ug/ml peptides. The negative control condition used HIV-1 Nef peptides. A note on this clone: Its matching antigen is unknown.

This sample comprised CD4+ T cells from PBMCs cultured with HIV peptides, obtained before COVID-19 vaccination. Subset here: HIV-1 Nef peptide pool negative control/reference culture. The chain employs TRBV30 and TRBJ2-7; unclear D gene. This receptor was obtained from a human donor who had a prior SARS-CoV-2 infection. CDR3 in amino acids: CAWSEAAKQYF. CDR3 nucleotide sequence: TGTGCCTGGAGTGAGGCCGCTAAGCAGTACTTC.